Listed below are T cell receptor beta chains from one sample, sequenced in a study of PD-L1 blockade in urothelial cancer. The assay was immunoSEQ multiplex PCR, and TCRdb's table has in-frame clones only and misses some. Here the sample spans about 72,000 clones, 75% to 90% being singletons. Sequencing was performed on PBMCs, taken around atezolizumab (anti-PD-L1) treatment. All receptors derive from a man aged 60 to 69 with urothelial cancer. CDR3s include the opening cysteine and the closing phenylalanine or tryptophan. D genes are given only for firm matches. A clone size is listed for some rows: how often the clone was seen (once, few, many), or a class if it is expanded.

clone size: NA
D gene: TRBD1
V gene: TRBV28
J gene: TRBJ2-7
CDR3 protein: CASSRPPTGGTYF
CDR3 DNA: TGTGCCAGCAGCCGACCCCCGACAGGGGGTACGTACTTC

clone size: NA
D gene: NA
V gene: TRBV2
J gene: TRBJ1-1
CDR3 protein: CASKVGGRNTEAFF
CDR3 DNA: TGTGCCAGCAAGGTCGGGGGACGGAACACTGAAGCTTTCTTT

clone size: NA
D gene: TRBD2
V gene: TRBV5-8
J gene: TRBJ2-5
CDR3 protein: CASSLLAGGNQETQYF
CDR3 DNA: TGTGCCAGCAGCTTACTAGCGGGGGGGAATCAAGAGACCCAGTACTTC

clone size: NA
D gene: NA
V gene: TRBV6-6
J gene: TRBJ1-4
CDR3 protein: CASSETMSNEKLFF
CDR3 DNA: TGTGCCAGCAGCGAGACTATGTCTAATGAAAAACTGTTTTTT

clone size: NA
D gene: NA
V gene: TRBV5-8
J gene: TRBJ1-5
CDR3 protein: CASRRYSNQPQHF
CDR3 DNA: TGTGCCAGCAGGAGATATAGCAATCAGCCCCAGCATTTT

clone size: NA
D gene: NA
V gene: TRBV9
J gene: TRBJ1-6
CDR3 protein: CASSVEGTGNSPLHF
CDR3 DNA: TGTGCCAGCAGCGTAGAGGGAACGGGGAATTCACCCCTCCACTTT

clone size: NA
D gene: TRBD2
V gene: TRBV7-3
J gene: TRBJ2-3
CDR3 protein: CASAGLNTDTQYF
CDR3 DNA: TGTGCCAGCGCGGGACTAAATACAGATACGCAGTATTTT

clone size: few
D gene: TRBD1
V gene: TRBV7-6
J gene: TRBJ1-1
CDR3 protein: CASSKKGAWTEAFF
CDR3 DNA: TGTGCCAGCAGCAAAAAGGGGGCTTGGACTGAAGCTTTCTTT

clone size: NA
D gene: NA
V gene: TRBV27
J gene: TRBJ1-5
CDR3 protein: CASSPLNNQPQHF
CDR3 DNA: TGTGCCAGCAGCCCACTGAACAATCAGCCCCAGCATTTT

clone size: NA
D gene: NA
V gene: TRBV2
J gene: TRBJ2-1
CDR3 protein: CASSEASSPRNEQFF
CDR3 DNA: TGTGCCAGCAGTGAAGCGAGTTCCCCTAGGAATGAGCAGTTCTTC

clone size: once
D gene: TRBD1
V gene: TRBV7-8
J gene: TRBJ1-3
CDR3 protein: CASSEYRDRGSGNTIYF
CDR3 DNA: TGTGCCAGCAGCGAATATCGGGACAGGGGGTCTGGAAACACCATATATTTT